These T cell receptor beta chains were read from a single sample in a study of CD8 T cells in ankylosing spondylitis. TCRdb ran MiXCR on the 5' RACE reads and lists one entry per CDR3 protein. The profile shows tens of thousands of distinct CDR3 sequences, about 6% of them singletons. The sequenced sample consisted of synovial fluid, either unsorted or a sorted T cell fraction (not recorded which). The receptors were sampled from a male donor with ankylosing spondylitis. The CDR3 runs from the conserved cysteine through the conserved F or W. The D gene is left open where the match is weak. The listing skips clone size in some rows; elsewhere it reads once, few, many or a size class.

D gene: .; clone size: .; J gene: TRBJ2-5; V gene: TRBV28; CDR3 DNA: TGTGCCAGCAACCCGACCCTAGGGGAGACCCAGTACTTC; CDR3 protein: CASNPTLGETQYF
D gene: .; clone size: many; J gene: TRBJ1-6; V gene: TRBV7-2; CDR3 DNA: TGTGCCAGCAGTCAAAACGGGCAGTTTAATTCACCCCTCCACTTT; CDR3 protein: CASSQNGQFNSPLHF
D gene: .; clone size: many; J gene: TRBJ2-7; V gene: TRBV12-3/TRBV12-4; CDR3 DNA: TGTGCCAGCAGTTCATTCCCGGGACCCTTATACGAGCAGTACTTC; CDR3 protein: CASSSFPGPLYEQYF
D gene: .; clone size: .; J gene: TRBJ2-1; V gene: TRBV6-1; CDR3 DNA: TGTGCCAGCAGGGGACTGAGCTCCTACAATGAGCAGTTCTTC; CDR3 protein: CASRGLSSYNEQFF
D gene: TRBD2; clone size: many; J gene: TRBJ2-7; V gene: TRBV7-3; CDR3 DNA: TGTGCCAGCAGCTTGGGACTAGCGGATACATACGAGCAGTACTTC; CDR3 protein: CASSLGLADTYEQYF
D gene: TRBD1; clone size: few; J gene: TRBJ1-5; V gene: TRBV20-1; CDR3 DNA: TGCAGTGCTCTCCGACAGGGAGGGCAGCCCCAGCATTTT; CDR3 protein: CSALRQGGQPQHF
D gene: TRBD1; clone size: few; J gene: TRBJ2-7; V gene: TRBV5-6; CDR3 DNA: TGTGCCAGCAGCTTTGGGGACAGGGCCTCCTACGAGCAGTACTTC; CDR3 protein: CASSFGDRASYEQYF
D gene: .; clone size: many; J gene: TRBJ2-7; V gene: TRBV20-1; CDR3 DNA: TGCAGTGCTCTTCGCGAATACGAGCAGTACTTC; CDR3 protein: CSALREYEQYF
D gene: .; clone size: few; J gene: TRBJ1-1; V gene: TRBV20-1; CDR3 DNA: TGCAGTGCTAGACCCGGGGTGGGAGGGTTCACTGAAGCTTTCTTT; CDR3 protein: CSARPGVGGFTEAFF
D gene: .; clone size: .; J gene: TRBJ2-2; V gene: TRBV28; CDR3 DNA: TGTGCCAGCAAATCCCCTGGGGCCCAGTACACCTGGGAGCTGTTTTTT; CDR3 protein: CASKSPGAQYTWELFF
D gene: .; clone size: many; J gene: TRBJ2-7; V gene: TRBV28; CDR3 DNA: TGTGCCAGCAGGCCAGGGGGGGGGGTACTTGAGCAGTACTTC; CDR3 protein: CASRPGGGVLEQYF
D gene: .; clone size: many; J gene: TRBJ1-1; V gene: TRBV6-1; CDR3 DNA: TGTGCCAGCAGTGCCACCAACAGGGAGCTTTTCTTT; CDR3 protein: CASSATNRELFF
D gene: TRBD1; clone size: many; J gene: TRBJ1-1; V gene: TRBV28; CDR3 DNA: TGTGCCAGCAGCCAAACCTCAATTCGGACAGGGACGTTAATAATAAGCACTGAAGCTTTCTTT; CDR3 protein: CASSQTSIRTGTLIISTEAFF
D gene: TRBD2; clone size: few; J gene: TRBJ2-7; V gene: TRBV5-1; CDR3 DNA: TGCGCCAGCAGCTTGGCCCGCGGGAGTAGCTACGAGCAGTACTTC; CDR3 protein: CASSLARGSSYEQYF
D gene: TRBD1; clone size: many; J gene: TRBJ1-1; V gene: TRBV5-1; CDR3 DNA: TGCGCCAGCAGCTTGGCGGGACAGGTCACTGAAGCTTTCTTT; CDR3 protein: CASSLAGQVTEAFF
D gene: TRBD1; clone size: many; J gene: TRBJ2-7; V gene: TRBV6-1; CDR3 DNA: TGTGCCAGCAGGGGGGACAGGGGGACAGCCTACGAGCAGTACTTC; CDR3 protein: CASRGDRGTAYEQYF
D gene: .; clone size: few; J gene: TRBJ2-1; V gene: TRBV18; CDR3 DNA: TGTGCCAGCTCCCCACCGAGCCTTTCCTACAATGAGCAGTTCTTC; CDR3 protein: CASSPPSLSYNEQFF
D gene: TRBD2; clone size: .; J gene: TRBJ2-1; V gene: TRBV7-2; CDR3 DNA: TGTGCCAGCAGCTTAAGGGTAGGGCTAGCGGGCCGCAATGAGCAGTTCTTC; CDR3 protein: CASSLRVGLAGRNEQFF
D gene: TRBD1; clone size: .; J gene: TRBJ2-1; V gene: TRBV7-6; CDR3 DNA: TGTGCCAGCAGCTGGGGACAGGGGGGCGAGGGTTACAATGAGCAGTTCTTC; CDR3 protein: CASSWGQGGEGYNEQFF
D gene: .; clone size: once; J gene: TRBJ1-1; V gene: TRBV18; CDR3 DNA: TGTGCCAGCTCACCGTCCGGGGACGACACTGAAGCTTTCTTT; CDR3 protein: CASSPSGDDTEAFF
D gene: TRBD2; clone size: few; J gene: TRBJ2-1; V gene: TRBV14; CDR3 DNA: TGTGCCAGCAGCCGCGTGAGGTCTAGCGGGAACAATGAGCAGTTCTTC; CDR3 protein: CASSRVRSSGNNEQFF
D gene: TRBD2; clone size: .; J gene: TRBJ2-3; V gene: TRBV28; CDR3 DNA: TGTGCCGGATCGGGAGGAGGAGAGGATACGCAGTATTTT; CDR3 protein: CAGSGGGEDTQYF
D gene: TRBD1; clone size: .; J gene: TRBJ1-5; V gene: TRBV19; CDR3 DNA: TGTGCCAGTAGTGTATCGTGGACAGGGCCCTGGCATTTT; CDR3 protein: CASSVSWTGPWHF
D gene: .; clone size: many; J gene: TRBJ1-5; V gene: TRBV10-2; CDR3 DNA: TGCGCCAGCAGTGACAGTAGGTTTCAGCCCCAGCATTTT; CDR3 protein: CASSDSRFQPQHF